These 22 T cell receptor beta chains originate from one sample sequenced in a study of cytomegalovirus exposure and HLA in healthy donors. This PCR relied on a set of 60 Vbeta primers and 13 Jbeta primers. The repertoire was sequenced with immunoSEQ multiplex PCR; TCRdb's copy has only in-frame clones and lacks some. The profile shows 95,000 to 110,000 clones, 70% to 85% of them singletons. The source material was PBMCs. The receptor set was obtained from a male donor in good health and CMV-seronegative.

The rearrangement joins TRBV15 to TRBJ2-2; 7 nucleotides line up with TRBD1. This CDR3 has 17 amino acids. V was clipped by 1 base and J by 5 bases; unmatched bases: 10. Germline V gene lookup returns CDR1 LNHNV and CDR2 YYDKDF (reference sequence). The CDR3 DNA follows: TGTGCCACCAGCAGAGGCCCCTCAGGGGGTGGGACCGGGGAGCTGTTTTTT. This gives the protein CATSRGPSGGGTGELFF.

This clone appeared once. The chain links TRBV18 to TRBJ2-2; a weak D match, TRBD1 (6 bases). The CDR3 totals 15 residues. Trimming took off 1 base at V and 3 bases at J, with 9 bases between the two ends. Per the germline V gene, CDR1 is KGHSH and CDR2 is LQKENI. For the CDR3, the DNA is TGTGCCAGCTCACCACGGGGGCAGGACACCGGGGAGCTGTTTTTT. It is translated as CASSPRGQDTGELFF.

The chain joins TRBV19 to TRBJ2-7, with 8 positions matching TRBD1. The CDR3 runs 13 residues. CDR1 LNHDA and CDR2 SQIVND come from the germline V gene (reference sequence). Unmatched junction bases numbered 2, after V lost 2 bases and J lost 5 bases. CDR3 coding DNA: TGTGCCAGTAGTATATACAGGGGGGACGAGCAGTACTTC. Amino acids: CASSIYRGDEQYF.

This chain uses TRBV19 with TRBJ2-3, with 9 bases fitting TRBD2. The J segment lost 0 bases and the V segment lost 5 bases, leaving 9 bases of the junction unmatched. Germline lookup yields CDR1 LNHDA and CDR2 SQIVND (reference sequence). The CDR3 length is 17 residues. CDR3 region: CASSPRLAEGSTDTQYF. Written as DNA, the CDR3 is TGTGCCAGTAGTCCCCGACTAGCGGAGGGTAGCACAGATACGCAGTATTTT.

The chain carries TRBV7-9 and TRBJ2-2; a weak D match, TRBD1 (5 bases). Trimming removed 2 bases from V and 5 bases from J, with 12 bases in between. This CDR3 spans 15 amino acids. Per the germline V gene, CDR1 is SEHNR and CDR2 is FQNEAQ (reference sequence). CDR3 sequence (DNA): TGTGCCAGCAGCTTAAGGGGCCTCATAACCGGGGAGCTGTTTTTT. Translated: CASSLRGLITGELFF.

The CDR3 protein is CASSRLDRRNEKLFF. In DNA form, the CDR3 reads TGTGCCAGCAGTCGGTTGGACAGGAGGAATGAAAAACTGTTTTTT. The chain has TRBV27 and TRBJ1-4; TRBD1 agrees at 7 bases. Germline-derived CDR1 and CDR2 are MNHEY and SMNVEV (reference sequence). The CDR3 length is 15 residues. Unmatched junction bases numbered 8, after V lost 5 bases and J lost 5 bases.

The chain links TRBV4-1 to TRBJ1-1; 9 bases line up with TRBD1. V shed 2 bases and J 7 bases; nucleotides not matched to a gene: 5. CDR1 is MGHRA and CDR2 is YSYEKL in the germline V gene. This CDR3 is built from 14 residues. The CDR3 bases are TGCGCCAGCAGCCAACCAACAGGGGGCGTTGAAGCTTTCTTT. This codes for CASSQPTGGVEAFF.

In its sample, this clone was seen a few times. This rearrangement joins TRBV6-6 to TRBJ1-1, with D possibly being TRBD1 (6 bases). CDR3 length equals 13 residues. Trimming took off 2 bases at V and 6 bases at J, with 10 bases between the two ends. Germline assignment: CDR1 MNHNY and CDR2 SVGAGI (reference sequence). In DNA, the CDR3 is TGTGCCAGCAGTTACCAGGGGACCGCTGAAGCTTTCTTT. Amino acids: CASSYQGTAEAFF.

The chain carries TRBV5-4 and TRBJ1-1; TRBD1 matches 7 bases. The trim removed 5 bases at V and 5 bases at J, leaving 6 bases unmatched. Germline V lookup: CDR1 SGHNT, CDR2 YYREEE (reference sequence). The CDR3 sequence is 13 residues long. The CDR3 is CASRQTGRTEAFF. The CDR3 nucleotides read TGTGCCAGCAGGCAGACAGGGCGAACTGAAGCTTTCTTT. Based on the CDR3 plus reference TRBV5-4 and TRBJ1-1, the full variable domain is ETGVTQSPTHLIKTRGQQVTLRCSSQSGHNTVSWYQQALGQGPQFIFQYYREEENGRGNFPPRFSGLQFPNYSSELNVNALELDDSALYLCASRQTGRTEAFFGQGTRLTVV.

The V call is TRBV5-4, the J call TRBJ1-2, with TRBD1 matching 7 bases. CDR1 SGHNT and CDR2 YYREEE come from the germline V gene (reference sequence). Trimming took 4 bases from V and 2 from J; bases not matched to a gene: 8. The CDR3 has 15 amino acids. The CDR3 sequence: CASSHPQGQNYGYTF. CDR3 DNA: TGTGCCAGCAGCCACCCCCAGGGACAGAACTATGGCTACACCTTC.

The rearrangement links TRBV5-6 to TRBJ2-1; 12 nucleotides align to TRBD2. V was clipped by 0 bases and J by 7 bases; unmatched bases: 8. From germline, CDR1 is SGHDT and CDR2 YYEEEE. CDR3 length: 17 amino acids. CDR3 residues: CASSLAPGLAGRNEQFF. The CDR3 coding sequence is TGTGCCAGCAGCTTGGCACCAGGACTAGCGGGACGGAATGAGCAGTTCTTC.

The chain couples TRBV7-9 to TRBJ2-1, with 13 bases that match TRBD2. Germline trimming cut 5 bases from V and 7 bases from J; bases unmatched to any gene: 11. The CDR3 loop spans 17 amino acids. Germline V gives CDR1 SEHNR, CDR2 FQNEAQ (reference sequence). For the CDR3, the DNA is TGTGCCAGCAGCCCAAGTTCACTAGCGGGAGGGGGTAATGAGCAGTTCTTC. Translated, it gives CASSPSSLAGGGNEQFF.

The chain recombines TRBV21-1 with TRBJ2-3; TRBD1 is taken as the D call from the table, unchecked against the DNA. TRBV21-1 counts as a pseudogene. The CDR3 runs 16 residues. The CDR3 region is CASSKKGQGITDTQYF. The CDR3 DNA reads TGTGCCAGCAGCAAAAAGGGACAGGGGATCACAGATACGCAGTATTTT.

J is TRBJ2-7 and V is TRBV5-1; TRBD2 might be the D (6 bases). The CDR3 loop spans 14 amino acids. V lost 0 bases, J lost 5 bases, and 12 bases lay in between. From germline, CDR1 is SGHRS and CDR2 YFSETQ. CDR3: CASSLDGSLNEQYF. CDR3 DNA: TGCGCCAGCAGCTTGGACGGGAGTCTAAACGAGCAGTACTTC.

The rearrangement joins TRBV7-8 to TRBJ2-7; possible D gene TRBD2, 5 bases. Deletions cut 0 bases from V and 6 bases from J, with 9 bases between. From germline, CDR1 is SGHVS and CDR2 FQNEAQ. CDR3 length equals 13 residues. The CDR3 DNA follows: TGTGCCAGCAGCTTAGCGGGAGCGTCCGAGCAGTACTTC. Translated, it gives CASSLAGASEQYF.

The chain carries TRBV5-4 and TRBJ2-2, with 8 positions matching TRBD2. CDR1 and CDR2 (germline): SGHNT, YYREEE (reference sequence). V was clipped by 4 bases and J by 2 bases; unmatched bases: 4. This CDR3 is built from 15 residues. CDR3 DNA sequence: TGTGCCAGCAGCGCCAGCGGGGGCAACACCGGGGAGCTGTTTTTT. Residues: CASSASGGNTGELFF.

The chain couples TRBV15 to TRBJ2-7, with TRBD2 identical over 10 bases. Trimming cost V 1 base and J 5 bases; bases outside gene matches: 11. The CDR3 consists of 17 residues. From germline, CDR1 is LNHNV and CDR2 YYDKDF (reference sequence). CDR3 region: CATSRARFRLAGDEQYF. The CDR3 DNA follows: TGTGCCACCAGCAGAGCTCGGTTTCGGCTAGCGGGAGACGAGCAGTACTTC.

The gene calls are TRBV5-4 and TRBJ2-3; 7 bases line up with TRBD1. V was pared by 3 bases and J by 0 bases, with 4 bases of the junction left unmatched. This CDR3 has 15 amino acids. Looked up from germline, CDR1 is SGHNT and CDR2 is YYREEE (reference sequence). The CDR3, as DNA: TGTGCCAGCAGCTCCCCGGGACAGAGCACAGATACGCAGTATTTT. Translated, it gives CASSSPGQSTDTQYF.

The V call is TRBV2, the J call TRBJ2-7; 7 bases line up with TRBD1. The V segment lost 8 bases and the J segment 6 bases; nucleotides outside the gene matches: 10. CDR1 SNHLY and CDR2 FYNNEI come from the germline V gene. The length of the CDR3 is 13 residues. CDR3 sequence reads: CASGTRQGSEQYF. CDR3 DNA sequence: TGTGCCAGCGGTACTCGACAGGGCTCCGAGCAGTACTTC.

This clone was recorded once. The rearrangement links TRBV5-4 to TRBJ1-3; 7 nucleotides agree with TRBD1. The CDR3 covers 16 residues. J gave up 2 bases and V 1 base, and 6 bases lay outside the gene matches. Germline loops: CDR1 SGHNT, CDR2 YYREEE (reference sequence). CDR3 region: CASSLSVRGAGNTIYF. The CDR3 DNA follows: TGTGCCAGCAGCTTGTCGGTCAGGGGGGCTGGAAACACCATATATTTT.

The chain combines TRBV19 with TRBJ2-1; 7 nucleotides align to TRBD2. V lost 7 bases and J lost 9; bases outside the gene matches: 12. Per germline, CDR1 LNHDA and CDR2 SQIVND (reference sequence). The CDR3 totals 14 residues. CDR3 nucleotide sequence: TGTGCCAGTATTGGGGTGGGGGGGTCGAGTGAGCAGTTCTTC. Its protein product is CASIGVGGSSEQFF.

This chain links TRBV5-5 with TRBJ1-1, with a tentative D call TRBD1 (6 bases). In germline, CDR1 is SGHKS, CDR2 YYEKEE (reference sequence). V was shortened by 5 bases and J by 0 bases, with 17 bases between the two germline ends. The CDR3 has 16 residues. The CDR3 region is CASSNRDKLMNTEAFF. DNA of the CDR3: TGTGCCAGCAGTAACCGGGACAAGCTAATGAACACTGAAGCTTTCTTT.